The T cell receptor (beta chain) under discussion was sequenced for a study of blood T cell repertoires in COVID-19. Overall study: From the United States, Italy and Spain came samples of acute and convalescent COVID-19. From T cells, B-cell-depleted T cells, or PBMCs came the material, which was cDNA or gDNA.

The CDR3 totals 16 residues. Trimming cost V 4 bases and J 3 bases, with 19 bases left between them. Germline CDR1 and CDR2: SGHRS and YFSETQ. In the authors' methods: Counts of nucleated cells, estimated from reference gene primer amplification, were obtained. Sequenced by immunoSEQ multiplex PCR; TCRdb stores in-frame clones only, minus some. V, J and clone size reflect that table, while D and trimming were determined from the DNA. The table includes just under 80,000 clones, roughly 82% detected once. Sequencing used peripheral blood. The chain couples TRBV5-1 to TRBJ2-5; D perhaps matches TRBD1 (6 bases). The sequence derives from a human donor in a cohort sampled during active COVID-19. The CDR3, as DNA: TGCGCCAGCAGCAAGGGCCCCGGACAGCCAGAAGAGACCCAGTACTTC. This encodes CASSKGPGQPEETQYF.